The present T cell receptor beta chain was sequenced within a study of T cell responses to AZD1222 COVID-19 vaccine. Whole-study findings and limits: A rise in Spike-specific TCR breadth and depth followed two AZD1222 doses. Clonal diversity may have been underestimated in mostly white British donors. Nearly half of spike-specific TCRs reportedly go after variant regions that carry no mutations. Repertoire sampling occurred only after the peak T cell response.

Sequencing was performed with immunoSEQ multiplex PCR; in TCRdb, only in-frame clones are kept and a portion is missing. The sample includes tens of thousands of clones, 80% to 90% of them seen just once. With regard to this clone: The antigen remains undetermined.

Germline V CDR1 and CDR2: SGHTA, FQGNSA. With 5 bases removed from V and 4 bases from J, the gap between germline ends came to 16 bases. This CDR3 comprises 15 residues. The input for sequencing was peripheral blood, taken on day 0 of AZD1222 vaccination. This chain links TRBV7-2 with TRBJ2-3; TRBD2 might be the D (5 bases). The receptor was isolated from an adult in good health. CDR3 sequence (DNA): TGTGCCAGCAGCACCTCGAGAGGGCCAGCAGATACGCAGTATTTT. The encoded protein is CASSTSRGPADTQYF.